Below, one T cell receptor (beta chain) is given with its context. Its antigen remains unknown. The data were obtained in a study of cytomegalovirus exposure and HLA in healthy donors. Study-level results: According to the study, 160 or so TCR beta chains were cytomegalovirus-associated. Cytomegalovirus status was reportedly diagnosed by the classifier with high specificity and sensitivity. A few chains linked to CMV were shown in vitro to be specific for CMV antigens. The tendency of first-cohort TCR clusters to co-occur in the 100 to 150 validation repertoires emerged from a later analysis.

Clones were read by immunoSEQ multiplex PCR, and TCRdb kept only the in-frame ones, dropping some. Among about 57,000 clones listed, approximately 95% were seen once. This CDR3 has 13 residues. The germline V gene has CDR1 MNHEY and CDR2 SVGAGI. V lost 3 bases, J lost 4 bases, and 9 bases lay in between. This TCR was recovered from a woman aged 18-35 years in good health and CMV-seronegative. Sequenced input: PBMCs. This chain links TRBV6-5 with TRBJ1-1; tentatively, D is TRBD1 (5 bases). CDR3 sequence (DNA): TGTGCCAGCAGTTATGACCAGGGCACTGAAGCTTTCTTT. This sequence encodes CASSYDQGTEAFF.